This entry lists 9 T cell receptor beta chains sequenced from one sample in a study of CD8+ T cells in alopecia areata. Reverse transcribed after extraction, RNA yielded cDNA as the sequencing template. TCRdb's copy holds only in-frame clones and misses some; the assay was immunoSEQ multiplex PCR. This sample carries 100,000 to 120,000 clones, under 60% of them seen once, and the ten largest clones take roughly 25%. The sequencing input was NKG2D-low CD8+ T cells sorted from blood. Source of these receptors: a human donor with alopecia areata.

The chain combines TRBV27 with TRBJ2-7, with 7 nucleotides matching TRBD1. Germline V gives CDR1 MNHEY, CDR2 SMNVEV (reference sequence). The ends lost 5 bases at V and 1 base at J; junction bases unmatched: 8. The CDR3 spans 15 residues. CDR3 sequence: CASSTSGGASYEQYF. The CDR3, as DNA: TGTGCCAGCAGTACATCAGGGGGTGCTTCCTACGAGCAGTACTTC.

Comments on this clone: The identical CDR3 is also encoded by other nucleotide sequences in the sample. This sequence joins TRBV27 and TRBJ2-3; D is possibly TRBD2 (5 bases). This CDR3 comprises 14 residues. Germline V CDR1 and CDR2: MNHEY, SMNVEV (reference sequence). Trimming removed 2 bases from V and 6 bases from J, with 12 bases in between. This CDR3 is CASSLTVGGDTQYF. The CDR3 DNA follows: TGTGCCAGCAGTTTAACGGTGGGCGGGGATACGCAGTATTTT.

The V and J genes are TRBV7-9 and TRBJ2-7, with D tentatively TRBD1 (6 bases). V was pared by 7 bases and J by 3 bases, with 13 bases between. Per germline, CDR1 SEHNR and CDR2 FQNEAQ (reference sequence). The CDR3 is 13 residues long. CDR3 residues: CASNDGQRYEQYF. DNA of the CDR3: TGTGCCAGCAACGACGGACAGCGCTACGAGCAGTACTTC.

CDR3 sequence (DNA): TGTGCCAGCAGTTTGTCAGGGGTCCAGAGCTCCTACGAGCAGTACTTC. Translating gives CASSLSGVQSSYEQYF. The chain joins TRBV28 to TRBJ2-7, with a possible D match to TRBD1 (6 bases). Trimming cost V 3 bases and J 0 bases, with 15 bases left between them. Germline V lookup: CDR1 MDHEN, CDR2 SYDVKM. The CDR3 has 16 residues.

The gene calls are TRBV19 and TRBJ2-7; TRBD2 aligns across 7 bases. V trimming: 4 bases; J trimming: 5 bases; junction bases outside the gene matches: 5. Germline CDR1 reads LNHDA; CDR2 reads SQIVND (reference sequence). The CDR3 is 13 amino acids. The CDR3 protein is CASSTLGGDEQYF. The CDR3, as DNA: TGTGCCAGTAGTACCCTGGGGGGGGACGAGCAGTACTTC.

The V and J genes are TRBV27 and TRBJ2-3; the D is unclear. CDR1 is MNHEY and CDR2 is SMNVEV in the germline V gene (reference sequence). This CDR3 contains 14 residues. Trimming left V 2 bases short and J 2 bases short, with 8 bases between. CDR3 amino acids: CASSLRRYTDTQYF. For the CDR3, the DNA is TGTGCCAGCAGTTTACGCAGATACACAGATACGCAGTATTTT.

This chain connects TRBV27 to TRBJ1-5; maybe TRBD1 (5 bases). The CDR3 totals 14 residues. Per germline, CDR1 MNHEY and CDR2 SMNVEV (reference sequence). V was pared by 11 bases and J by 3 bases, with 17 bases between. The CDR3 is CAARPAGNNQPQHF. CDR3 nucleotides: TGTGCCGCCCGGCCGGCAGGGAACAATCAGCCCCAGCATTTT.

This clone is medium-sized by share. The rearrangement joins TRBV27 to TRBJ2-5; 9 bases match TRBD2. The germline gives CDR1 MNHEY, CDR2 SMNVEV (reference sequence). The trim removed 3 bases at V and 7 bases at J, leaving 9 bases unmatched. This CDR3 contains 15 residues. CDR3 sequence reads: CASSLVSGSFGTQYF. The CDR3 DNA is TGTGCCAGCAGTTTGGTTAGCGGGAGTTTCGGGACCCAGTACTTC.

CDR3: CASSYFGTGVSYEQYF. CDR3 bases: TGTGCCAGCAGTTACTTCGGGACAGGGGTCTCCTACGAGCAGTACTTC. V is TRBV6-5 and J is TRBJ2-7, with TRBD1 matching over 10 bases. CDR1 MNHEY and CDR2 SVGAGI come from the germline V gene. CDR3 length: 16 residues. The V and J ends lost 1 base and 0 bases, in that order; junction bases with no gene match: 3.